This entry lists 19 T cell receptor beta chains sequenced from one sample in a study of blood T cell repertoires in COVID-19. Produced via immunoSEQ multiplex PCR; TCRdb's table is partial and in-frame only. This table has some 100,000 clones, roughly 89% appearing once. What was sequenced was peripheral blood. The receptors were sampled from a woman in her 70s with acute or convalescent COVID-19.

The rearrangement joins TRBV12-3 or TRBV12-4 to TRBJ1-1; D gene ambiguous. The CDR3 loop spans 11 amino acids. The V and J ends lost 5 bases and 2 bases respectively, with 3 bases between them. The CDR3 spells CASSHNTEAFF. In nucleotides, the CDR3 is TGTGCCAGCAGTCATAACACTGAAGCTTTCTTT.

V usage is TRBV28 and J usage is TRBJ1-6; D may be TRBD1 (6 bases). The V gene lost 6 bases and the J gene lost 7 bases, with 16 bases spanning the gap. Per germline, CDR1 MDHEN and CDR2 SYDVKM. This CDR3 is 15 amino acids long. CDR3 coding DNA: TGTGCCAGCAGAAATTCGGGACATTGGAATTCACCCCTCCACTTT. Its protein is CASRNSGHWNSPLHF.

The genes are TRBV28 and TRBJ1-2; no clear D. The V end lost 2 bases, the J end lost 5 bases, and 15 bases lay between the germline ends. Germline V gene data show CDR1 as MDHEN and CDR2 as SYDVKM. The CDR3 runs 15 residues. The CDR3 protein is CASSLSSGSGYGYTF. Written as DNA, the CDR3 is TGTGCCAGCAGTTTAAGCTCGGGTTCGGGGTATGGCTACACCTTC.

The chain joins TRBV4-1 to TRBJ1-2; D perhaps matches TRBD1 (5 bases). There are 15 residues in the CDR3. Per the germline V gene, CDR1 is MGHRA and CDR2 is YSYEKL. Trimming removed 1 base from V and 8 bases from J, with 17 bases in between. In DNA, the CDR3 is TGCGCCAGCAGCCAAGTGGGCCAGGGCGCGAGGGGCTACACCTTC. This gives the protein CASSQVGQGARGYTF.

The chain recombines TRBV28 with TRBJ2-7, with D perhaps TRBD1 (6 bases). This CDR3 contains 13 residues. V lost 6 bases, J lost 6 bases, and 15 bases lay in between. Germline assignment: CDR1 MDHEN and CDR2 SYDVKM. DNA for the CDR3: TGTGCCAGCAGACAAACAGGGATAGGCGAGCAGTACGTC. This gives the protein CASRQTGIGEQYV.

The chain uses TRBV3-1 (or the pseudogene TRBV3-2) and TRBJ2-5; no definite D call. The germline gives CDR1 LGHDT, CDR2 YNNKEL (reference sequence). The CDR3 is made up of 12 amino acids. V lost 3 bases, J lost 4 bases, and 6 bases lay in between. The CDR3 region has the DNA TGTGCCAGCAGCCAGAACACAGAGACCCAGTACTTC. Protein: CASSQNTETQYF.

This clone was picked up one time. The chain links TRBV28 to TRBJ2-7, with a possible D match to TRBD1 (6 bases). The length of the CDR3 is 11 residues. The V and J ends lost 10 bases and 3 bases respectively, with 10 bases between them. Germline assignment: CDR1 MDHEN and CDR2 SYDVKM. The CDR3 loop is CATEGGYEQYV. The CDR3 nucleotides read TGTGCCACCGAAGGGGGCTACGAGCAGTACGTC.

The chain is built from TRBV28 and TRBJ1-5; tentative D call: TRBD1 (5 bases). The CDR3 loop spans 11 amino acids. V lost 8 bases to trimming and J lost 8 bases, with 10 bases between them. Per germline, CDR1 MDHEN and CDR2 SYDVKM. DNA of the CDR3: TGTGCCAGCCGGGGGGATGAGCCCCAGCATTTT. Translating gives CASRGDEPQHF.

J is TRBJ2-7 and V is TRBV5-1; 12 bases agree with TRBD2. This CDR3 spans 16 amino acids. Germline assignment: CDR1 SGHRS and CDR2 YFSETQ. With 0 bases clipped from V and 6 bases from J, the junction kept 7 bases outside the gene matches. The CDR3 reads CASSLGDRLAGVEQYF. CDR3 nucleotides: TGCGCCAGCAGCTTGGGGGACAGACTAGCGGGAGTCGAGCAGTACTTC.

The chain couples TRBV6-4 to TRBJ2-3, with 7 bases lining up with TRBD1. Germline V gene data show CDR1 as MRHNA and CDR2 as SNTAGT. This CDR3 spans 14 amino acids. J was trimmed by 0 bases and V by 8 bases; bases with no gene match: 5. The chain's CDR3 is CASHRDRSTDTQYF. DNA for the CDR3: TGTGCCAGCCACCGGGACAGAAGCACAGATACGCAGTATTTT.

The genes are TRBV28 and TRBJ2-7; TRBD2 agrees at 9 bases. The CDR3 runs 14 residues. Germline lookup yields CDR1 MDHEN and CDR2 SYDVKM. The V gene end was trimmed by 5 bases and the J gene end by 4 bases; junction bases not matched to a gene: 6. The CDR3 loop reads CASSPAGGGYEQYF. CDR3 in DNA: TGTGCCAGCAGTCCAGCGGGAGGAGGGTACGAGCAGTACTTC. Drawing the rest from reference TRBV28 and TRBJ2-7, the complete variable domain is DVKVTQSSRYLVKRTGEKVFLECVQDMDHENMFWYRQDPGLGLRLIYFSYDVKMKEKGDIPEGYSVSREKKERFSLILESASTNQTSMYLCASSPAGGGYEQYFGPGTRLTVT.

V gene TRBV14 combines with J gene TRBJ2-7; 9 bases fit TRBD2. Trimming took 0 bases from V and 0 from J; bases not matched to a gene: 3. The CDR3 covers 16 residues. CDR1 is SGHDN and CDR2 is FVKESK in the germline V gene. In nucleotides, the CDR3 is TGTGCCAGCAGCCAAGAAAGCGGGAGGAGCTCCTACGAGCAGTACTTC. Encoded protein: CASSQESGRSSYEQYF.

The chain joins TRBV30 to TRBJ2-3, with D perhaps matching TRBD2 (6 bases). The CDR3 spans 15 residues. Germline CDR1 and CDR2: GTSNPN and SVGIG (reference sequence). V lost 2 bases and J 2 bases, leaving 14 bases between the germline ends. The CDR3 is CAWSKTSLPTDTQYF. CDR3 coding DNA: TGTGCCTGGAGTAAAACTAGCCTCCCCACAGATACGCAGTATTTT.

The chain couples TRBV29-1 to TRBJ1-4; 7 bases match TRBD1. The CDR3 covers 15 residues. V dropped 5 bases and J dropped 13; count of bases not matched to a gene: 19. CDR1 is SQVTM, CDR2 ANQGSEA, per germline. In nucleotides, the CDR3 is TGCAGCGTTCGTGACGGGACAGCTTCTGGATCTGTACTGTTTTTT. It yields the protein CSVRDGTASGSVLFF.

V is TRBV7-9 and J is TRBJ2-7, with D perhaps TRBD2 (6 bases). Germline lookup yields CDR1 SEHNR and CDR2 FQNEAQ (reference sequence). The CDR3 has 14 amino acids. Trimming took off 3 bases at V and 0 bases at J, with 9 bases between the two ends. CDR3 nucleotide sequence: TGTGCCAGCAGCTTTGGAGGGAGCTCCTACGAGCAGTACTTC. Encoded protein: CASSFGGSSYEQYF.

The J gene is TRBJ2-6, the V gene TRBV6-1; D possibly corresponds to TRBD2 (6 bases). The CDR3 totals 18 residues. The germline V and J ends were trimmed by 2 bases and 0 bases, with 14 bases remaining between them. Germline assignment: CDR1 MNHNS and CDR2 SASEGT. The CDR3 DNA follows: TGTGCCAGCAGTGAACTGGTCCGGGGGAACTCTGGGGCCAACGTCCTGACTTTC. It codes for CASSELVRGNSGANVLTF.

This chain links TRBV28 with TRBJ2-7; D is undetermined. CDR3 size: 12 residues. Germline CDR1 and CDR2: MDHEN and SYDVKM. Trimming shortened V by 6 bases and J by 7 bases, and 13 bases separated the two germline ends. CDR3 protein: CASSPRQWEQYF. The CDR3 DNA is TGTGCCAGCAGCCCCCGTCAGTGGGAGCAGTACTTC.

V is TRBV18 and J is TRBJ1-6, with D unresolved. CDR1 and CDR2 (germline): KGHSH, LQKENI. V was clipped by 3 bases and J by 10 bases, with 10 bases between them. This CDR3 has 13 amino acids. CDR3 DNA sequence: TGTGCCAGCTCACCGTCCGAGAGGTCACCCCTCCACTTT. It specifies CASSPSERSPLHF.

The V call is TRBV4-1, the J call TRBJ2-1; TRBD2 matches at 10 bases. Per germline, CDR1 MGHRA and CDR2 YSYEKL. There are 17 residues in the CDR3. V shed 0 bases and J 8 bases; nucleotides not matched to a gene: 10. The CDR3 loop is CASSQERGASGSDEQFF. As DNA, the CDR3 is TGCGCCAGCAGCCAAGAAAGAGGAGCTAGCGGGAGCGATGAGCAGTTCTTC.